This entry concerns a single TCR beta chain. Antigen: not known. Read data end 3 residues before the CDR3 end; the end is taken from the germline J gene. Repertoires were generated with immunoSEQ multiplex PCR, while TCRdb's copy carries only in-frame clones and drops some. The sample yields around 33,000 clones, of which the top ten take up under 2%. These data are taken from a study of Tregs in tolerant kidney transplant recipients. Mixed chimerism was transient after nonmyeloablative marrow transplants from related graft donors. In germline, CDR1 is SQVTM, CDR2 ANQGSEA. The CDR3 is 15 residues long. J was trimmed by 0 bases and V by 7 bases; bases with no gene match: 10. Study-level points and caveats: This study did not directly address biological reproducibility.

This chain joins TRBV29-1 and TRBJ2-5; 8 bases match TRBD2. This clonotype was sampled from a human patient who received a combined kidney and bone marrow transplant. Some of the T cells might come from the graft donor. The input for sequencing was CD4+ T cells from blood (PBMCs), taken 24 months after the transplant. The sequenced CDR3 bases are TGCAGCGCTGGAGGAGCTAGCGGGTACCAAGAGACC. Translation: CSAGGASGYQET. The entire CDR3 protein is CSAGGASGYQETQYF.